This T cell receptor beta chain comes out of a study of blood T cell repertoires in COVID-19. Study details: Material from acute and convalescent COVID-19 was sourced from the United States, Italy and Spain.

Sequencing was performed with immunoSEQ multiplex PCR; in TCRdb, only in-frame clones are kept and a portion is missing. Seen here are about 220,000 clones, 84% observed once, and the top ten hold less than 6.5%. This clone was detected once. This CDR3 has 13 amino acids. The V gene lost 9 bases and the J gene lost 1 base, with 9 bases spanning the gap. Germline V lookup: CDR1 ENHRY, CDR2 SYGVKD. Sequencing was carried out using peripheral blood. The chain carries TRBV10-3 and TRBJ2-2; D possibly corresponds to TRBD2 (5 bases). This TCR was sampled from a woman in her sixties or seventies who had recovered from COVID-19. The CDR3 nucleotides read TGTGCCATAAGACGGGGGAACACCGGGGAGCTGTTTTTT. It codes for CAIRRGNTGELFF.